These 2 T cell receptor beta chains came from one sample sequenced in a study of CXCR3-negative and CXCR3-positive naive CD8 T cells. Overall study results and limits: Researchers report that CXCR3-positive naive cells carry more hydrophobic TRB CDR3s than CXCR3-negative naive cells.

These receptors' targets are unknown. The study made its TRB cDNA libraries by 5' RACE, adding UMI labels. TCRdb re-called the 5' RACE reads and shows each CDR3 protein once, DNA omitted. The sample holds some 120,000 distinct CDR3 sequences. Sequencing was done on a sample of naive CXCR3+ CD8+ T cells from blood. Subset meaning: CD45RO-CCR7+CD27+CD95- naive CD8+ T cells expressing CXCR3 (TNR3+). The receptors come from a human donor in good health. Some clones in this sample may be carry-over from other donors' samples.

The chain joins TRBV7-9 to TRBJ1-1. The CDR3 extends over 13 amino acids. Germline V gene lookup returns CDR1 SEHNR and CDR2 FQNEAQ (reference sequence). The CDR3 spells CASSLDGYTEAFF.

The rearrangement joins TRBV7-3 to TRBJ2-1; TCRdb picks TRBD2, but there is no DNA to check that call. Germline CDR1 SGHTA, CDR2 FQGTGA. The CDR3 runs to 13 residues. This CDR3 is CASSREVNNEQFF. Full variable domain (rest looked up from reference TRBV7-3 and TRBJ2-1): GAGVSQTPSNKVTEKGKYVELRCDPISGHTALYWYRQSLGQGPEFLIYFQGTGAADDSGLPNDRFFAVRPEGSVSTLKIQRTERGDSAVYLCASSREVNNEQFFGPGTRLTVL.